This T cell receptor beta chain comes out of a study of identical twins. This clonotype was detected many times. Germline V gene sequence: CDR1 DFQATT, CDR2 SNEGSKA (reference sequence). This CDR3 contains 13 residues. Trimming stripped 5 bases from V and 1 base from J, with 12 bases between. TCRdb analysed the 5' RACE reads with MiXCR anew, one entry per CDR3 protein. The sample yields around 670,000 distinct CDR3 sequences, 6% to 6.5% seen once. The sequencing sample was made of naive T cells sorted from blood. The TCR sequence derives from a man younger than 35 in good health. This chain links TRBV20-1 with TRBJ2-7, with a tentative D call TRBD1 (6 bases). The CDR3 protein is CSAEYRESYEQYF. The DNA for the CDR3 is TGCAGTGCTGAATACAGGGAATCCTACGAGCAGTACTTC.